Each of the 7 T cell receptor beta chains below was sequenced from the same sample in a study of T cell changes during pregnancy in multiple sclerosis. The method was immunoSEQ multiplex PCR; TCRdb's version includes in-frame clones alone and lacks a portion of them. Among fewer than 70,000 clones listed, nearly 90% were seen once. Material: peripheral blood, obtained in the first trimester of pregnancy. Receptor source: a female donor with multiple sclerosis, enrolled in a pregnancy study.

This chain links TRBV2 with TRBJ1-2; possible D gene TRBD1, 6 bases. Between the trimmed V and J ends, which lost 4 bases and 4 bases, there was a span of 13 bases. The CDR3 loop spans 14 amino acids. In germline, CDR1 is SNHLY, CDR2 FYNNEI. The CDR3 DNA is TGTGCCAGCAGTGGGGGGCAGGGTGTCTATGGCTACACCTTC. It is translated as CASSGGQGVYGYTF.

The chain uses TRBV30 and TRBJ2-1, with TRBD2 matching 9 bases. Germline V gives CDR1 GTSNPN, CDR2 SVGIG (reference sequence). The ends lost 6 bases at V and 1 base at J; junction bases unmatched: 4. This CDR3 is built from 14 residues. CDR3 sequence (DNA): TGTGCCTGCGATGGACTAGCGTCCTACAATGAGCAGTTCTTC. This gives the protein CACDGLASYNEQFF.

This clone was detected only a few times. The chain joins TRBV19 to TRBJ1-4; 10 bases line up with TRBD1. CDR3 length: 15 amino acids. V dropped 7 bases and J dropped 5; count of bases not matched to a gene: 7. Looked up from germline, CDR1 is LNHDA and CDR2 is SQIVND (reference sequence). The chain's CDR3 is CASNPLGQGNEKLFF. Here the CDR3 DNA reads TGTGCCAGTAATCCCCTGGGACAGGGGAATGAAAAACTGTTTTTT.

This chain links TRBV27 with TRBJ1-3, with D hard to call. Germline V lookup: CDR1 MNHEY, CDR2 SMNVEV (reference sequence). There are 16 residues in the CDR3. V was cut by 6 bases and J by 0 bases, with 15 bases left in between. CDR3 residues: CASSPQVSGSGNTIYF. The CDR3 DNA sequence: TGTGCCAGCAGCCCTCAGGTCTCCGGCTCTGGAAACACCATATATTTT.

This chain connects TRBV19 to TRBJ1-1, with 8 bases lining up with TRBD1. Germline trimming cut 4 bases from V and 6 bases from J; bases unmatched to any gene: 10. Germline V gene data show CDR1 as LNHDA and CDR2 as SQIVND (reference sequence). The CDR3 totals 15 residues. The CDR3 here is CASSTTGGTAPEAFF. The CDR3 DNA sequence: TGTGCCAGTAGTACCACAGGGGGAACGGCTCCTGAAGCTTTCTTT.

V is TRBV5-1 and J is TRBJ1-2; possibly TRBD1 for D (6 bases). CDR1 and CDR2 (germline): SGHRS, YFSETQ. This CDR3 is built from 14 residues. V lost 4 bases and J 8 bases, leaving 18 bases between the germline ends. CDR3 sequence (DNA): TGCGCCAGCAGCCGCGCGGGGGGCGCGTGGGGCTACACCTTC. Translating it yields CASSRAGGAWGYTF.

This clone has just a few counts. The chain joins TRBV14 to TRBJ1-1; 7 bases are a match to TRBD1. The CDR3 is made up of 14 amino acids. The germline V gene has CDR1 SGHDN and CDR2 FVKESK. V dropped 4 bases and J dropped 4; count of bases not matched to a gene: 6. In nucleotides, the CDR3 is TGTGCCAGCAGCCCCAGGACAGGTAGCACTGAAGCTTTCTTT. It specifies CASSPRTGSTEAFF.